This is a list of T cell receptor beta chains from one sample in a study of identical twins. One entry per CDR3 protein results from TCRdb running MiXCR on the 5' RACE reads. This sample carries 500,000 or so distinct CDR3 sequences, 22% of them seen once, and the ten largest clones take 0.8% to 1%. The same data also went into a second study, on T cells expressing NK-cell markers.

What was sequenced was CD4+ T cells sorted from blood. Every receptor here comes from a woman aged 18-30 years in good health. CDR3s include the opening cysteine and the closing phenylalanine or tryptophan. The D gene is left open where the match is weak. Clone size is shown for a subset of rows, as once, few, many or a class of expanded clone.

V gene,D gene,J gene,clone size,CDR3 DNA,CDR3 protein
TRBV6-6,NA,TRBJ2-7,few,TGTGCCAGCAATTCACGTAGCGGCGCATGGTACTTC,CASNSRSGAWYF
TRBV20-1,NA,TRBJ1-1,NA,TGCAGTGCTAGTTGGGAGGGGAGGTCCACTGAAGCTTTCTTT,CSASWEGRSTEAFF
TRBV7-2,NA,TRBJ2-5,NA,TGTGCCAGCAGCTCGTCCATTAGGACCCAGTACTTC,CASSSSIRTQYF
TRBV4-3,TRBD1,TRBJ2-4,NA,TGCGCCAGCAGCCAAGGGATAGGGACAGTTAAAAACATTCAGTACTTC,CASSQGIGTVKNIQYF
TRBV24-1,NA,TRBJ2-1,NA,TGTGCCACCAGTGACCTCTCTGCTGGGAATGAGCAGTTCTTC,CATSDLSAGNEQFF
TRBV20-1,TRBD2,TRBJ2-5,few,TGCAGCGCGGGACTAGCGTTATCAGAGACCCAGTACTTC,CSAGLALSETQYF
TRBV25-1,TRBD2,TRBJ2-7,NA,TGTGCCAGCAGTGAAGCGGGAGGGAGCGACGAGCAGTACTTC,CASSEAGGSDEQYF
TRBV20-1,NA,TRBJ2-6,NA,TGCAGTGCTAGCCCAGGGGACTCTGGGGCCAACGTCCTGACTTTC,CSASPGDSGANVLTF
TRBV9,NA,TRBJ2-3,few,TGTGCCAGCAGTCAAGCCTGGGGTGTCACAGATACGCAGTATTTT,CASSQAWGVTDTQYF
TRBV20-1,NA,TRBJ2-3,few,TGCAGTGCTGCCCACGCTCGAGATACGCAGTATTTT,CSAAHARDTQYF
TRBV6-5,NA,TRBJ2-7,few,TGTGCCAGCAGTTACCGAGGCCAAAAACTCGACGAGCAGTACTTC,CASSYRGQKLDEQYF
TRBV12-3/TRBV12-4,NA,TRBJ2-3,many,TGTGCCAGCAGTGCCCGGGGGTCCTACACAGATACGCAGTATTTT,CASSARGSYTDTQYF
TRBV20-1,NA,TRBJ2-4,few,TGCAGTGCGGGGGAAGCCAAAAACATTCAGTACTTC,CSAGEAKNIQYF
TRBV7-9,TRBD2,TRBJ2-1,many,TGTGCCAGCAGCTCCACGGGTACTAGCGGGAACAACAATGAGCAGTTCTTC,CASSSTGTSGNNNEQFF
TRBV9,NA,TRBJ1-4,few,TGTGCCAGCAGCGTAGACGACAGACTTAATGAAAAACTGTTTTTT,CASSVDDRLNEKLFF
TRBV10-2,NA,TRBJ2-7,NA,TGCGCCAGCAGTGACGGGGCTTACTACGAGCAGTACTTC,CASSDGAYYEQYF
TRBV6-1,TRBD2,TRBJ2-3,NA,TGTGCCAGCAGCCGGCTTAGCGGGAGAACAGATACGCAGTATTTT,CASSRLSGRTDTQYF
TRBV14,NA,TRBJ2-3,NA,TGTGCCAGCAGCGTAGAAGTCCCAGATACGCAGTATTTT,CASSVEVPDTQYF
TRBV27,NA,TRBJ1-2,NA,TGTGCCAGCGGTCAGGACAGCCGCAAGGGCTACACCTTC,CASGQDSRKGYTF
TRBV7-9,TRBD1,TRBJ1-2,few,TGTGCCAGCAGCTGGGACAGGGGTAGATTTTATGGCTACACCTTC,CASSWDRGRFYGYTF
TRBV7-9,NA,TRBJ2-3,few,TGTGCCAGCAGCTTAGCGGCTGGGGATACGCAGTATTTT,CASSLAAGDTQYF
TRBV20-1,NA,TRBJ2-3,few,TGCAGTGCTACGTTCTCCACAGATACGCAGTATTTT,CSATFSTDTQYF
TRBV6-5,NA,TRBJ1-6,NA,TGTGCCAGCAGTTCCAGGGTAGACTCACCCCTCCACTTT,CASSSRVDSPLHF
TRBV20-1,NA,TRBJ2-5,few,TGCAGTGCTAGAGAGGTGGCGACCCAAGAGACCCAGTACTTC,CSAREVATQETQYF
TRBV20-1,NA,TRBJ2-7,few,TGCAGTGCGAAGGGGTCGGCGCTCTACGAGCAGTACTTC,CSAKGSALYEQYF
TRBV12-3/TRBV12-4,NA,TRBJ1-2,NA,TGTGCCAGCAGCTCCCCAGGGTGGGGCTACACCTTC,CASSSPGWGYTF
TRBV7-9,TRBD1,TRBJ2-7,few,TGTGCCAGCAGCGACGGACAGGATTCCTACGAGCAGTACTTC,CASSDGQDSYEQYF
TRBV27,TRBD2,TRBJ2-1,NA,TGTGCCAGCAGTTTATATCGATCGGCCCTTCTAGCGGAGAGGCAGTTCTTC,CASSLYRSALLAERQFF
TRBV10-3,NA,TRBJ2-1,NA,TGTGCCATCAGGCTAATGTTGGGGAATGAGCAGTTCTTC,CAIRLMLGNEQFF
TRBV20-1,NA,TRBJ1-1,few,TGCAGTGCTAGAGTAGGGACCGACACTGAAGCTTTCTTT,CSARVGTDTEAFF
TRBV20-1,NA,TRBJ2-3,NA,TGCAGTGCTCTATACCGTAATAGCGGCACAGATACGCAGTATTTT,CSALYRNSGTDTQYF